The 8 T cell receptor beta chains below were found in one sample sequenced in a study of cytomegalovirus exposure and HLA in healthy donors. PCR employed 60 Vbeta and 13 Jbeta primers. Using immunoSEQ multiplex PCR, the repertoire was profiled, and TCRdb retains in-frame clones only, with some absent. There are about 230,000 clones in the sample; around four fifths occur only once, and 0.4% to 0.6% lies in the top ten. The specimen was PBMCs. The receptors were sampled from a boy aged 5-17 years in good health and CMV-seronegative.

J is TRBJ2-1 and V is TRBV10-1; D not resolved. The CDR3 spans 10 residues. V lost 8 bases and J lost 7, with 6 bases in between. Per the germline V gene, CDR1 is WNHNN and CDR2 is SYGVQD (reference sequence). CDR3 sequence (DNA): TGCGCCAGCCCCCAAAATGAGCAGTTCTTC. It specifies CASPQNEQFF.

V is TRBV19 and J is TRBJ2-7; 12 bases map to TRBD2. The CDR3 spans 14 residues. The ends lost 5 bases at V and 6 bases at J; junction bases unmatched: 5. The V gene's germline CDR1 is LNHDA and CDR2 SQIVND (reference sequence). As DNA, the CDR3 is TGTGCCAGTAGTCCTCGACTAGCGGGAGCCGAGCAGTACTTC. Its protein is CASSPRLAGAEQYF.

The chain has TRBV2 and TRBJ2-3, with 9 nucleotides matching TRBD1. With V trimmed by 0 bases and J by 6 bases, 7 bases remained unmatched. The CDR3 has 16 amino acids. Germline assignment: CDR1 SNHLY and CDR2 FYNNEI. CDR3 sequence reads: CASSEAGQGLRDTQYF. The CDR3 DNA reads as TGTGCCAGCAGTGAAGCGGGACAGGGTTTGAGGGATACGCAGTATTTT.

Only a few counts were recorded for this clone. V and J are TRBV2 and TRBJ1-6; D remains ambiguous. The germline gives CDR1 SNHLY, CDR2 FYNNEI. The CDR3 is made up of 16 amino acids. V lost 4 bases and J lost 4, with 14 bases in between. CDR3 in DNA: TGTGCCAGCAGTGTCCCAGTCCTTGTTTATAATTCACCCCTCCACTTT. It specifies CASSVPVLVYNSPLHF.

This clone showed up just a few times. The CDR3: CASGDRGFLPGNTIYF. The DNA for the CDR3 is TGTGCCAGCGGGGACAGGGGTTTCCTTCCTGGAAACACCATATATTTT. V is TRBV27 and J is TRBJ1-3; 10 bases fit TRBD1. With 8 bases clipped from V and 2 bases from J, the junction kept 9 bases outside the gene matches. The CDR3 consists of 16 residues. CDR1 MNHEY and CDR2 SMNVEV come from the germline V gene (reference sequence).

This clone was observed a few times. For the CDR3, the DNA is TGCAGCGTTGACCCCGGCGGGGCCCCCAATGAGCAGTTCTTC. This gives the protein CSVDPGGAPNEQFF. The V and J genes are TRBV29-1 and TRBJ2-1; D possibly corresponds to TRBD2 (6 bases). From germline, CDR1 is SQVTM and CDR2 ANQGSEA. Deletions cut 3 bases from V and 6 bases from J, with 15 bases between. The CDR3 totals 14 residues.

V gene TRBV11-2 combines with J gene TRBJ1-2; possibly TRBD1 for D (5 bases). From germline, CDR1 is SGHAT and CDR2 FQNNGV. Trimming pared 2 bases from V and 9 bases from J, leaving 10 bases between. The CDR3 runs 12 residues. Here the CDR3 DNA reads TGTGCCAGCAGCTTACAGGGTTACAGCTACACCTTC. Protein sequence: CASSLQGYSYTF.

This rearrangement joins TRBV6-6 to TRBJ2-7; 7 bases are shared with TRBD1. Germline loops: CDR1 MNHNY, CDR2 SVGAGI (reference sequence). The CDR3 consists of 12 residues. V gave up 5 bases and J gave up 5 bases; unmatched junction bases: 3. The CDR3 DNA follows: TGTGCCAGCAGTAGACAGGGCCACGAGCAGTACTTC. Translating gives CASSRQGHEQYF.